These 22 T cell receptor beta chains were all obtained from the same sample, sequenced in a study. TCRdb itself ran the RT-PCR reads through MiXCR, one entry per CDR3 protein. The sample shows about 700,000 distinct CDR3 sequences, 14% of them seen only once. The sample was memory CD4+ T cells from blood. The source of these receptors is a female donor in good health, serving as a healthy control.

The table lists this clonotype with a few counts. The chain joins TRBV28 to TRBJ1-1; TRBD1 is a possible D gene (6 bases). The CDR3 has 15 residues. V was cut by 6 bases and J by 0 bases, with 14 bases left in between. Germline V gene data show CDR1 as MDHEN and CDR2 as SYDVKM. As DNA, the CDR3 is TGTGCCAGCAGCACCGATGGACAGTTGAACACTGAAGCTTTCTTT. Its protein is CASSTDGQLNTEAFF.

The sample holds a few counts of this clonotype. V usage is TRBV7-2 and J usage is TRBJ1-3; D gene uncertain. V was shortened by 1 base and J by 0 bases, with 13 bases between the two germline ends. Germline-derived CDR1 and CDR2 are SGHTA and FQGNSA. The CDR3 loop spans 17 amino acids. CDR3 bases: TGTGCCAGCAGCTTAGTTCTATCGAGTCTCTCTGGAAACACCATATATTTT. It yields the protein CASSLVLSSLSGNTIYF.

Many counts were recorded for this clonotype. This chain joins TRBV6-5 and TRBJ2-3, with TRBD2 as a possible D gene (6 bases). The CDR3 is 14 amino acids. Per germline, CDR1 MNHEY and CDR2 SVGAGI. Trimming removed 6 bases from V and 2 bases from J, with 12 bases in between. CDR3 nucleotides: TGTGCCAGCAGCCCCGGGGGATACACAGATACGCAGTATTTT. Its protein is CASSPGGYTDTQYF.

Concerning this clonotype itself: A junction boundary mismatches the germline segment, possibly from a read error. The rearrangement joins TRBV20-1 to TRBJ1-1; no definite D call. Germline V CDR1 and CDR2: DFQATT, SNEGSKA (reference sequence). CDR3 length equals 12 residues. The CDR3, as DNA: TGCAGAGCTAGCCTCAGGAACACTGAAGCTTTCTTT. It is translated as CRASLRNTEAFF.

The rearrangement joins TRBV3-1 to TRBJ1-6; D perhaps matches TRBD1 (6 bases). Germline-derived CDR1 and CDR2 are LGHDT and YNNKEL (reference sequence). This CDR3 region has 18 residues. V lost 2 bases and J lost 7, with 21 bases in between. CDR3 sequence reads: CASSQLEGGPIRNSPLHF. CDR3 coding DNA: TGTGCCAGCAGCCAACTAGAGGGGGGCCCCATAAGAAATTCACCCCTCCACTTT.

Many counts were recorded for this clonotype. The gene calls are TRBV27 and TRBJ2-3; D is perhaps TRBD2 (6 bases). CDR3 size: 17 residues. Germline assignment: CDR1 MNHEY and CDR2 SMNVEV (reference sequence). The V end was cut by 5 bases, the J end by 6 bases, with 24 bases between. The CDR3 region has the DNA TGTGCCAGCAGTCCGGGACTTTTGACGTTTTATTTGGATACGCAGTATTTT. Translating it yields CASSPGLLTFYLDTQYF.

This clonotype was observed a few times. V usage is TRBV4-2 and J usage is TRBJ2-7; 10 nucleotides match TRBD1. V was pared by 2 bases and J by 8 bases, with 6 bases of the junction left unmatched. Germline V gene sequence: CDR1 LGHNA, CDR2 YNFKEQ. The CDR3 length is 14 residues. The CDR3 bases are TGTGCCAGCAGCCAACACGGGACAGGGGTGCAGCAGTACTTC. Translating gives CASSQHGTGVQQYF.

There are many counts of this clonotype. This sequence joins TRBV20-1 and TRBJ1-2; D gene uncertain. V gave up 3 bases and J gave up 7 bases, with 12 bases separating them. Germline V gives CDR1 DFQATT, CDR2 SNEGSKA (reference sequence). This CDR3 has 12 residues. CDR3 sequence (DNA): TGCAGTGCTAGCCCCACAGCCGGTGGCTACACCTTC. It codes for CSASPTAGGYTF.

This clonotype has only a few counts. The V and J genes are TRBV5-5 and TRBJ2-7; 11 bases agree with TRBD2. J gave up 1 base and V 0 bases, and 12 bases lay outside the gene matches. Germline values: CDR1 SGHKS, CDR2 YYEKEE (reference sequence). The CDR3 loop spans 19 amino acids. CDR3 nucleotide sequence: TGTGCCAGCAGCTTGGCCGGACAGGCAGGACTAGCGGGTTCCTACGAGCAGTACTTC. This gives the protein CASSLAGQAGLAGSYEQYF.

The sample holds a few counts of this clonotype. The rearrangement links TRBV10-3 to TRBJ2-1, with TRBD2 matching 14 bases. The J segment lost 10 bases and the V segment lost 6 bases, leaving 5 bases of the junction unmatched. The CDR3 spans 14 residues. CDR1 and CDR2 from the germline V gene are ENHRY and SYGVKD. CDR3 nucleotides: TGTGCCATCAGGACGGGACTAGCGGGAGTGGAGCAGTTCTTC. Its protein product is CAIRTGLAGVEQFF.

The count of this clonotype is one. The J gene is TRBJ1-1, the V gene TRBV28; D might be TRBD1 (5 bases). The CDR3 runs 15 residues. The V end lost 5 bases, the J end lost 5 bases, and 18 bases lay between the germline ends. CDR1 and CDR2 (germline): MDHEN, SYDVKM. The CDR3 protein is CASSRRGRGWTEAFF. CDR3 DNA: TGTGCCAGCAGTCGCCGTGGACGGGGGTGGACTGAAGCTTTCTTT.

This clonotype was picked up one time. V is TRBV18 and J is TRBJ2-6; D gene uncertain. The germline V gene has CDR1 KGHSH and CDR2 LQKENI. V dropped 4 bases and J dropped 5 bases, with 12 bases sitting between them. This CDR3 is 15 amino acids long. The DNA for the CDR3 is TGTGCCAGCTCACTCACAATCCGTCGGGCCAACGTCCTGACTTTC. This gives the protein CASSLTIRRANVLTF.

This clonotype has just a few counts. The chain has TRBV27 and TRBJ1-1, with 7 nucleotides matching TRBD1. V gave up 6 bases and J gave up 4 bases; unmatched junction bases: 5. This CDR3 comprises 13 residues. The V gene's germline CDR1 is MNHEY and CDR2 SMNVEV (reference sequence). Here the CDR3 reads CASRTGRGTEAFF. The CDR3 DNA is TGTGCCAGCAGGACAGGGAGAGGCACTGAAGCTTTCTTT.

This clonotype occurred a few times. This chain joins TRBV5-1 and TRBJ2-7; either TRBD1 or TRBD2 may supply D (5 bases each). The CDR3 is made up of 17 amino acids. Germline V lookup: CDR1 SGHRS, CDR2 YFSETQ. The ends were cut back, 4 bases at V and 2 bases at J, with 22 bases in the middle. Here the CDR3 reads CASSEGFGTEGPYEQYF. As DNA, the CDR3 is TGCGCCAGCAGCGAAGGCTTCGGGACCGAAGGGCCCTACGAGCAGTACTTC.

The J gene is TRBJ2-2, the V gene TRBV29-1; D is ambiguous. V lost 4 bases and J lost 6, with 12 bases in between. The CDR3 totals 13 residues. The germline V gene encodes CDR1 SQVTM and CDR2 ANQGSEA. Here the CDR3 DNA reads TGCAGCGTTGGAGCAGGAAGGGCCGGGGAGCTGTTTTTT. Translation gives CSVGAGRAGELFF.

This clonotype was counted between two and nine times. V usage is TRBV5-1 and J usage is TRBJ1-1, with D perhaps matching TRBD1 (5 bases). This CDR3 has 15 amino acids. V was shortened by 3 bases and J by 4 bases, with 16 bases between the two germline ends. CDR1 is SGHRS and CDR2 is YFSETQ in the germline V gene. The CDR3 loop reads CASSSWGDPGTEAFF. The CDR3 region has the DNA TGCGCCAGCAGCTCCTGGGGGGACCCGGGCACTGAAGCTTTCTTT.

J is TRBJ1-5 and V is TRBV20-1; 7 positions match TRBD1. The CDR3 has 14 amino acids. Trimming took 1 base from V and 5 from J; bases not matched to a gene: 5. CDR1 is DFQATT and CDR2 is SNEGSKA in the germline V gene (reference sequence). This CDR3 reads CSARVRGVDQPQHF. The DNA of the CDR3 is TGCAGTGCTAGAGTCAGGGGGGTGGATCAGCCCCAGCATTTT.

Turning to this clonotype: Just one base apart from a much larger clone, this may be a read error. The J gene is TRBJ1-1, the V gene TRBV20-1; no reliable D call. V was pared by 1 base and J by 10 bases, with 10 bases between. In germline, CDR1 is DFQATT, CDR2 SNEGSKA (reference sequence). The CDR3 is made up of 11 amino acids. The CDR3 DNA reads as TGCAGTGCTAGAGGGGCAGGAGGAGCTTTCTTT. Its protein product is CSARGAGGAFF.

This clonotype was counted many times. The rearrangement uses TRBV27 and TRBJ2-7, with 12 bases identical to TRBD1. Per the germline V gene, CDR1 is MNHEY and CDR2 is SMNVEV (reference sequence). The CDR3 extends over 15 amino acids. The DNA of the CDR3 is TGTGCTTTGATACCGGGACAGGGGGCGCCGGACGAGCAGTACTTC. Its translation: CALIPGQGAPDEQYF.

This clonotype showed up just a few times. The V and J genes are TRBV6-2 or TRBV6-3 and TRBJ2-6; D is uncertain. V shed 5 bases and J shed 0 bases, with 11 bases lying between them. From germline, CDR1 is MNHEY and CDR2 SVGEGT. The CDR3 totals 16 residues. The CDR3 sequence is CASSTLPRSGANVLTF. The CDR3 DNA is TGTGCCAGCAGTACCCTCCCACGCTCTGGGGCCAACGTCCTGACTTTC.

The chain uses TRBV7-2 and TRBJ2-2; D gene unclear. Germline V gene data show CDR1 as SGHTA and CDR2 as FQGNSA. The V and J ends lost 3 bases and 4 bases respectively, with 12 bases between them. This CDR3 comprises 15 residues. The CDR3 region is CASSFADFGTGELFF. DNA of the CDR3: TGTGCCAGCAGCTTTGCGGATTTCGGCACCGGGGAGCTGTTTTTT.

This clonotype was seen a few times. This chain uses TRBV2 with TRBJ1-4; no reliable D call. The germline V gene encodes CDR1 SNHLY and CDR2 FYNNEI. The CDR3 loop spans 14 amino acids. The germline V and J ends were trimmed by 7 bases and 8 bases, with 17 bases remaining between them. This chain's CDR3 is CASMPRTGREKLFF. In DNA, the CDR3 is TGTGCCAGCATGCCACGGACCGGACGGGAAAAACTGTTTTTT.